Listed below are T cell receptor beta chains from one sample, sequenced in a study of blood T cell repertoires in COVID-19. TCRdb's copy holds only in-frame clones and misses some; the assay was immunoSEQ multiplex PCR. The table shows 400,000 to 550,000 clones, with roughly 87% occurring only once. Material: PBMCs or T cells enriched from blood (not recorded which). The receptors here all came from a woman between 18 and 30 years old with acute COVID-19. Each CDR3 is given with its conserved first and last residue. A D gene is named only where the DNA matches it firmly.

>TRBV5-1|TRBD2|TRBJ2-1
CASSWAAGVDYNEQFF
>TRBV20-1|TRBD1|TRBJ1-1
CSALTGPEAFF
>TRBV6-5|.|TRBJ2-2
CASSYSKYGVGGELFF
>TRBV11-3|.|TRBJ2-1
CASSLGLTDYNEQFF
>TRBV10-3|.|TRBJ2-2
CAIRTQGPGELFF
>TRBV7-9|TRBD1|TRBJ1-5
CASSFAGTGNQPQHF
>TRBV29-1|TRBD1|TRBJ1-2
CSVFRDSLTIRHGYTF
>TRBV12-5|TRBD1|TRBJ1-1
CASGGQGPNTEAFF
>TRBV28|.|TRBJ1-6
CASRSTESSNSPLHF
>TRBV3-1/TRBV3-2|TRBD1|TRBJ1-6
CASSQDLLHRGNSPLHF
>TRBV19|TRBD1|TRBJ1-3
CASSIAGQGAVSGNTIYF
>TRBV27|.|TRBJ1-2
CASSLREGYQGYTF
>TRBV6-2/TRBV6-3|.|TRBJ2-7
CASSRTSPYSYEQYF
>TRBV6-5|TRBD1|TRBJ1-2
CASSYSAGGGYTF
>TRBV2|.|TRBJ1-1
CASSVENTEAFF
>TRBV9|TRBD2|TRBJ2-1
CASSSFTSGGSYNEQFF
>TRBV18|TRBD1|TRBJ1-3
CASSPSTGDGNTIYF
>TRBV18|.|TRBJ2-3
CASSPSGLDTQYF
>TRBV2|.|TRBJ2-7
CASSAQGGGLYEQYF
>TRBV19|TRBD1|TRBJ2-7
CASLDRGGYEQYF
>TRBV4-2|TRBD2|TRBJ2-3
CASSAGGNTDTQYF
>TRBV11-2|.|TRBJ2-5
CASSLPGLKQETQYF
>TRBV28|.|TRBJ1-4
CASTSYVGQHNEKLFF
>TRBV7-9|.|TRBJ1-6
CASSLQGPGWSLHF
>TRBV28|TRBD1|TRBJ1-2
CASSLDRDSFSDYGYTF
>TRBV2|.|TRBJ2-1
CASSVSSSYNEQFF
>TRBV5-6|TRBD2|TRBJ2-1
CASSFGREGPYNEQFF
>TRBV29-1|.|TRBJ1-2
CSVVVRSGQGLGYTF
>TRBV9|.|TRBJ2-2
CASSVARDWELFF
>TRBV9|TRBD2|TRBJ2-1
CASSVGTSGSNDEQFF
>TRBV3-1/TRBV3-2|.|TRBJ1-3
CASSQDYPHQGSTIYF
>TRBV25-1|TRBD2|TRBJ2-3
CASSVSGGPSDTQYF
>TRBV15|.|TRBJ2-7
CATSTNLGDLNYEQYF
>TRBV7-9|.|TRBJ2-3
CASSSAQGNPKQYF
>TRBV7-9|.|TRBJ1-4
CASSLFTEKKLFF
>TRBV4-1|.|TRBJ1-2
CASSQVAETIF
>TRBV7-8|.|TRBJ2-7
CASSLAKKGFYYEQYF
>TRBV5-8|.|TRBJ1-6
CASFPGNARNSPLHF
>TRBV27|TRBD1|TRBJ2-5
CASSDRGWETQYF
>TRBV28|.|TRBJ1-6
CASSSIQGPNSPLHF
>TRBV9|.|TRBJ1-2
CASSGQVNYGYTF
>TRBV4-3|.|TRBJ2-5
CASSRTIFQGETQYF
>TRBV7-3|.|TRBJ1-1
CASSPGGNTEAFF
>TRBV2|.|TRBJ1-5
CASSEYAVNQPQHF
>TRBV29-1|TRBD2|TRBJ2-7
CSVLLAGGRHEQYF
>TRBV2|.|TRBJ1-5
CASSEQARWQPQHF
>TRBV27|TRBD1|TRBJ1-1
CASRSTGGSEAFF
>TRBV3-1/TRBV3-2|.|TRBJ1-1
CASSQERGRNTEAFF
>TRBV10-1|TRBD1|TRBJ2-7
CASSERQGFYEQYF
>TRBV3-1/TRBV3-2|.|TRBJ1-1
CASSQGNQGAGEAFF
>TRBV7-2|.|TRBJ1-1
CASSPRRGSYEAFF
>TRBV20-1|.|TRBJ2-7
CSAGRGEQYF
>TRBV6-5|.|TRBJ2-7
CASSLHRDISYEQYF
>TRBV10-1|.|TRBJ2-1
CASSEWGLAYNEQFF
>TRBV6-5|TRBD1|TRBJ2-5
CASSSTTGGSPETQYF
>TRBV5-1|.|TRBJ1-4
CASSLGWDIEKLFF
>TRBV5-5|.|TRBJ1-5
CASSRGSQGNQPQHF
>TRBV9|TRBD2|TRBJ2-1
CASSVGPGLANQFF
>TRBV28|.|TRBJ1-4
CASGTGLFNEKLFF
>TRBV5-5|.|TRBJ1-4
CASLPGGYNEKLFF